This TCR beta chain derives from a study of T-cell reconstitution after alpha-beta-depleted transplantation in children. Findings of the study overall: When one year had passed after transplant, most T-cell counts and diversity came from newly produced T cells. Reports say that about two months after transplant, the alpha-beta T cells came out of several hundred graft clones that had expanded. Surviving thymic progenitors and recipient T cells were the source of high TCRbeta diversity at day 60 in some patients.

A few counts support this clonotype. No antigen is known for it. Preparation of the TCRbeta library used unique molecular identifiers. TCRdb called the PCR reads again in MiXCR, with one record for every CDR3 protein. The sample yields 500,000 to 650,000 distinct CDR3 sequences, approximately 10% seen once. This specimen consisted of PBMCs, mostly from graft donor cells, obtained 180 days after TCRalphabeta/CD19-depleted stem cell transplant. This sequence originates from a female patient between 2 and 10 years old who had a stem cell transplant for aplastic anemia, so the T cells may come from the graft donor.

The CDR3 bases are TGTGCCAGCAGTTTATCGGGACAGGGGTCCTACGAGCAGTACTTC. This codes for CASSLSGQGSYEQYF. V is TRBV27 and J is TRBJ2-7; 10 positions agree with TRBD1. The CDR3 contains 15 residues. From germline, CDR1 is MNHEY and CDR2 SMNVEV (reference sequence). Trimming at V came to 0 bases and at J to 1 base, leaving 0 bases not matched to a gene.